One and the same sample provided the 17 T cell receptor beta chains below, sequenced in a study of CD4 T cells in relation to SARS-CoV-2 and coronaviruses. Unexposed donor CD4+ T cells date from about 2011-2018, before the COVID-19 pandemic. This table comes from immunoSEQ multiplex PCR, and its TCRdb copy is limited to in-frame clones, with some not included. The sample has about 68,000 clones, 85% to 95% seen once; the top ten hold approximately 0.25%. The sequenced material came from naive CD4+ T cells from PBMCs. Sample subset: naive CD4+ T cells isolated by negative enrichment. The origin of the receptors is a human donor in good health.

V gene TRBV11-2 combines with J gene TRBJ2-5; D perhaps matches TRBD1 (6 bases). Germline CDR1 is SGHAT and CDR2 is FQNNGV. This CDR3 contains 16 residues. V was shortened by 4 bases and J by 2 bases, with 17 bases between the two germline ends. The CDR3 loop reads CASSSMIQGIQETQYF. CDR3 nucleotide sequence: TGTGCCAGCAGCTCGATGATACAGGGAATTCAAGAGACCCAGTACTTC.

The CDR3: CATSDSRDRAWTGELFF. The CDR3 nucleotides read TGTGCCACCAGTGACAGCAGGGACAGGGCGTGGACCGGGGAGCTGTTTTTT. The chain employs TRBV24-1 and TRBJ2-2, with 9 bases matching TRBD1. J gave up 5 bases and V 4 bases, and 10 bases lay outside the gene matches. This CDR3 is built from 17 residues. Germline V lookup: CDR1 KGHDR, CDR2 SFDVKD.

Points on this clone: At one boundary the junction diverges from the germline segment, which might be a read error. The chain carries TRBV20-1 and TRBJ2-1; D may be TRBD2 (5 bases). Germline lookup yields CDR1 DFQATT and CDR2 SNEGSKA (reference sequence). The CDR3 spans 8 residues. As DNA, the CDR3 is TGCAGTGCTAGTGTGGGAGTCTTC. It yields the protein CSASVGVF.

This chain connects TRBV12-3 or TRBV12-4 to TRBJ2-3; 7 bases line up with TRBD1. Losses at the gene ends were 6 bases for V and 1 base for J; bases not matched to a gene: 1. The CDR3 runs 13 residues. The CDR3 sequence: CASRGTGTDTQYF. The CDR3 nucleotides are TGTGCCAGCAGGGGGACAGGCACAGATACGCAGTATTTT.

V gene TRBV29-1 combines with J gene TRBJ1-2; 8 bases align to TRBD1. The ends lost 4 bases at V and 2 bases at J; junction bases unmatched: 6. The CDR3 has 14 residues. The germline gives CDR1 SQVTM, CDR2 ANQGSEA. In DNA, the CDR3 is TGCAGCGTTGCTCGGACAGGGTCGAACTATGGCTACACCTTC. Translation gives CSVARTGSNYGYTF.

The chain uses TRBV30 and TRBJ2-5; perhaps TRBD1 as D (5 bases). V was cut by 5 bases and J by 6 bases, with 10 bases left in between. CDR3 length: 11 amino acids. The V gene's germline CDR1 is GTSNPN and CDR2 SVGIG (reference sequence). The CDR3 coding sequence is TGTGCCTGGGCAGGGAAAAAGACCCAGTACTTC. Translating gives CAWAGKKTQYF.

This clone was found once. The chain couples TRBV5-6 to TRBJ1-3, with 8 positions matching TRBD1. The CDR3 length is 16 residues. V dropped 2 bases and J dropped 0; count of bases not matched to a gene: 4. CDR1 and CDR2 (germline): SGHDT, YYEEEE. CDR3 in DNA: TGTGCCAGCAGCTTTAGGGACAGGTACTCTGGAAACACCATATATTTT. It codes for CASSFRDRYSGNTIYF. Full variable domain (rest looked up from reference TRBV5-6 and TRBJ1-3): DAGVTQSPTHLIKTRGQQVTLRCSPKSGHDTVSWYQQALGQGPQFIFQYYEEEERQRGNFPDRFSGHQFPNYSSELNVNALLLGDSALYLCASSFRDRYSGNTIYFGEGSWLTVV.

The chain uses TRBV7-9 and TRBJ2-7; D perhaps matches TRBD2 (5 bases). This CDR3 has 15 amino acids. Germline V gene lookup returns CDR1 SEHNR and CDR2 FQNEAQ (reference sequence). The V gene lost 3 bases and the J gene lost 1 base, with 13 bases spanning the gap. The CDR3 sequence is CASSFFEGASYEQYF. The CDR3 nucleotides are TGTGCCAGCAGCTTTTTTGAGGGCGCGTCCTACGAGCAGTACTTC.

This chain connects TRBV19 to TRBJ2-3, with a tentative D call TRBD2 (5 bases). The CDR3 covers 12 residues. Trimming took off 5 bases at V and 9 bases at J, with 12 bases between the two ends. The germline V gene has CDR1 LNHDA and CDR2 SQIVND (reference sequence). The CDR3 sequence: CASSSPGSTQYF. CDR3 DNA: TGTGCCAGTAGTTCCCCGGGGTCCACGCAGTATTTT.

In its sample, this clone was seen a few times. This chain joins TRBV11-2 and TRBJ2-1; tentative D call: TRBD2 (6 bases). The CDR3 extends over 15 amino acids. Germline CDR1 SGHAT, CDR2 FQNNGV. Trimming stripped 0 bases from V and 3 bases from J, with 9 bases between. The CDR3 region has the DNA TGTGCCAGCAGCTTAGATCGCGGGGACTACAATGAGCAGTTCTTC. Its protein is CASSLDRGDYNEQFF.

J is TRBJ1-2 and V is TRBV15, with D uncertain. The CDR3 extends over 15 amino acids. CDR1 and CDR2 from the germline V gene are LNHNV and YYDKDF (reference sequence). The V end lost 1 base, the J end lost 4 bases, and 13 bases lay between the germline ends. The CDR3 region has the DNA TGTGCCACCAGCAGAGTCCTGGAAGCCTCCTATGGCTACACCTTC. It codes for CATSRVLEASYGYTF. The whole variable domain, filled in from reference TRBV15 and TRBJ1-2, reads DAMVIQNPRYQVTQFGKPVTLSCSQTLNHNVMYWYQQKSSQAPKLLFHYYDKDFNNEADTPDNFQSRRPNTSFCFLDIRSPGLGDTAMYLCATSRVLEASYGYTFGSGTRLTVV.

The rearrangement joins TRBV5-1 to TRBJ1-2; maybe TRBD1 (6 bases). The length of the CDR3 is 14 residues. Germline V gene lookup returns CDR1 SGHRS and CDR2 YFSETQ. The germline V and J ends were trimmed by 4 bases and 0 bases, with 10 bases remaining between them. This CDR3 is CASSRDTSNYGYTF. The CDR3, as DNA: TGCGCCAGCAGCAGGGACACCTCTAACTATGGCTACACCTTC.

This rearrangement joins TRBV11-2 to TRBJ2-7, with TRBD2 matching over 8 bases. Losses at the gene ends were 4 bases for V and 0 bases for J; bases not matched to a gene: 8. CDR1 and CDR2 (germline): SGHAT, FQNNGV. The CDR3 consists of 16 residues. CDR3 region: CASSSRGGSHSYEQYF. The CDR3 DNA reads as TGTGCCAGCAGCTCCCGGGGGGGGTCCCACTCCTACGAGCAGTACTTC. The variable domain in full, completed from reference TRBV11-2 and TRBJ2-7, reads EAGVAQSPRYKIIEKRQSVAFWCNPISGHATLYWYQQILGQGPKLLIQFQNNGVVDDSQLPKDRFSAERLKGVDSTLKIQPAKLEDSAVYLCASSSRGGSHSYEQYFGPGTRLTVT.

The J gene is TRBJ1-4, the V gene TRBV28; D perhaps matches TRBD1 (5 bases). V was pared by 4 bases and J by 7 bases, with 16 bases between. This CDR3 contains 15 residues. Germline V gives CDR1 MDHEN, CDR2 SYDVKM. The chain's CDR3 is CASSSPGRGIEKLFF. The CDR3 coding sequence is TGTGCCAGCAGTTCGCCGGGACGGGGTATTGAAAAACTGTTTTTT.

CDR3 region: CAISGGTVYNEQFF. CDR3 nucleotides: TGTGCCATCAGTGGGGGGACAGTCTACAATGAGCAGTTCTTC. The chain recombines TRBV10-3 with TRBJ2-1; 7 bases match TRBD1. Trimming cost V 4 bases and J 3 bases; bases outside gene matches: 3. This CDR3 comprises 14 residues. The V gene's germline CDR1 is ENHRY and CDR2 SYGVKD.

J is TRBJ1-3 and V is TRBV5-6; D is undetermined. This CDR3 is built from 16 residues. V was pared by 2 bases and J by 0 bases, with 12 bases between. Germline CDR1 reads SGHDT; CDR2 reads YYEEEE. CDR3 in DNA: TGTGCCAGCAGCTTAATAAGGGAAATCTCTGGAAACACCATATATTTT. Amino acid sequence: CASSLIREISGNTIYF.

This rearrangement joins TRBV10-3 to TRBJ2-1; D may be TRBD2 (6 bases). CDR3 length equals 11 residues. The germline V gene encodes CDR1 ENHRY and CDR2 SYGVKD. Trimming removed 10 bases at V and 9 bases at J, with 13 bases between. The CDR3 protein is CATRAGLEQFF. CDR3 nucleotides: TGTGCCACCCGGGCGGGACTTGAGCAGTTCTTC.